The 19 T cell receptor beta chains in this list originate from one sample, sequenced in a study of graft-versus-host responses after intestinal transplantation. The repertoire was sequenced with immunoSEQ multiplex PCR; TCRdb's copy has only in-frame clones and lacks some. The table includes roughly 120,000 clones, 90% to 95% detected once. These receptors have no known antigen. The sequences come from unstimulated CD4+ T cells sorted from spleen or lymph node cells, collected before intestinal transplant. The receptor set was obtained from a human donor who received an intestinal transplant.

The V and J genes are TRBV7-3 and TRBJ2-1, with TRBD1 as a possible D gene (5 bases). CDR1 and CDR2 (germline): SGHTA, FQGTGA. Trimming took off 8 bases at V and 9 bases at J, with 20 bases between the two ends. The CDR3 extends over 14 amino acids. This CDR3 reads CASQSGQSRGEQFF. The CDR3, as DNA: TGTGCCAGCCAAAGTGGACAATCTCGCGGTGAGCAGTTCTTC.

The chain combines TRBV18 with TRBJ1-1, with D possibly TRBD1 on 5 matching bases. Germline CDR1 reads KGHSH; CDR2 reads LQKENI. Trimming left V 0 bases short and J 5 bases short, with 7 bases between. The CDR3 is made up of 13 amino acids. The CDR3, as DNA: TGTGCCAGCTCACCACCGGGACTGACTGAAGCTTTCTTT. Residues: CASSPPGLTEAFF.

The chain recombines TRBV6-5 with TRBJ1-4; D gene unclear. Germline V gives CDR1 MNHEY, CDR2 SVGAGI. V lost 2 bases, J lost 0 bases, and 10 bases lay in between. This CDR3 spans 16 amino acids. CDR3 region: CASSYGMEATNEKLFF. Written as DNA, the CDR3 is TGTGCCAGCAGTTACGGCATGGAGGCAACTAATGAAAAACTGTTTTTT.

The rearrangement links TRBV15 to TRBJ2-3; 10 bases align to TRBD2. V shed 2 bases, J shed 1 base, and the junction held 3 bases outside the gene matches. The CDR3 sequence is 16 residues long. Looked up from germline, CDR1 is LNHNV and CDR2 is YYDKDF (reference sequence). The CDR3: CATSRNLAGGTDTQYF. The CDR3 DNA reads as TGTGCCACCAGCAGAAATCTAGCGGGAGGCACAGATACGCAGTATTTT.

The V call is TRBV5-1, the J call TRBJ2-7; TRBD1 matches at 10 bases. Germline values: CDR1 SGHRS, CDR2 YFSETQ. The CDR3 sequence is 15 residues long. V dropped 0 bases and J dropped 2; count of bases not matched to a gene: 2. CDR3 sequence reads: CASSLATGGPYEQYF. The CDR3 DNA follows: TGCGCCAGCAGCTTGGCGACAGGGGGCCCCTACGAGCAGTACTTC.

V and J are TRBV5-4 and TRBJ2-3, with D unresolved. Trimming took off 6 bases at V and 1 base at J, with 21 bases between the two ends. The CDR3 loop spans 17 amino acids. From germline, CDR1 is SGHNT and CDR2 YYREEE (reference sequence). The CDR3 coding sequence is TGTGCCAGCACCAACGTCGTCCCTACACGGGGCACAGATACGCAGTATTTT. Translating gives CASTNVVPTRGTDTQYF.

CDR3 residues: CASSLDHQPQHF. For the CDR3, the DNA is TGTGCCAGCAGCTTAGATCATCAGCCCCAGCATTTT. The chain is built from TRBV7-2 and TRBJ1-5, with D uncertain. The CDR3 is 12 residues long. Germline CDR1 SGHTA, CDR2 FQGNSA. V lost 1 base, J lost 5 bases, and 3 bases lay in between. Full variable domain (outside the CDR3, taken from reference TRBV7-2 and TRBJ1-5): GAGVSQSPSNKVTEKGKDVELRCDPISGHTALYWYRQSLGQGLEFLIYFQGNSAPDKSGLPSDRFSAERTGGSVSTLTIQRTQQEDSAVYLCASSLDHQPQHFGDGTRLSIL.

In its sample, this clone was seen once. This sequence joins TRBV6-1 and TRBJ2-1; 10 bases fit TRBD2. Germline V lookup: CDR1 MNHNS, CDR2 SASEGT. J gave up 10 bases and V 2 bases, and 14 bases lay outside the gene matches. CDR3 length equals 17 residues. The CDR3 sequence is CASSERRIGLAGDEQFF. In DNA, the CDR3 is TGTGCCAGCAGTGAACGTCGTATTGGTCTAGCGGGAGACGAGCAGTTCTTC.

The chain carries TRBV10-3 and TRBJ2-7, with a weak D call TRBD1 (6 bases). This CDR3 comprises 17 residues. The germline CDR1 and CDR2 sequences are ENHRY and SYGVKD. V was shortened by 4 bases and J by 5 bases, with 24 bases between the two germline ends. The CDR3 DNA follows: TGTGCCATCAGTGGAAATTGGGTCGTCTCAGGGGTTAACGAGCAGTACTTC. This encodes CAISGNWVVSGVNEQYF.

V and J are TRBV5-5 and TRBJ2-7; 7 bases agree with TRBD1. The CDR3 sequence is 14 residues long. Germline CDR1 and CDR2: SGHKS and YYEKEE (reference sequence). The junction had 6 bases not matched to a gene; V was cut back by 4 bases and J by 2 bases. In DNA form, the CDR3 reads TGTGCCAGCAGCCTCCGGGACAGTACCTACGAGCAGTACTTC. Protein: CASSLRDSTYEQYF. Looking up the rest from reference TRBV5-5 and TRBJ2-7 gives the full variable domain: DAGVTQSPTHLIKTRGQQVTLRCSPISGHKSVSWYQQVLGQGPQFIFQYYEKEERGRGNFPDRFSARQFPNYSSELNVNALLLGDSALYLCASSLRDSTYEQYFGPGTRLTVT.

This clone came up a few times. The chain is built from TRBV19 and TRBJ1-2, with D possibly matching TRBD1 (6 bases). The CDR3 spans 15 residues. V dropped 1 base and J dropped 0 bases, with 9 bases sitting between them. In germline, CDR1 is LNHDA, CDR2 SQIVND (reference sequence). CDR3: CASSIVQGPNYGYTF. As DNA, the CDR3 is TGTGCCAGTAGTATAGTACAGGGCCCTAACTATGGCTACACCTTC.

V usage is TRBV7-2 and J usage is TRBJ1-6; TRBD1 matches 9 bases. The germline gives CDR1 SGHTA, CDR2 FQGNSA. CDR3 size: 14 residues. The V and J ends lost 2 bases and 9 bases, in that order; junction bases with no gene match: 2. The CDR3 sequence is CASSLNRGRSPLHF. DNA of the CDR3: TGTGCCAGCAGCTTAAACAGGGGGCGTTCACCCCTCCACTTT.

J is TRBJ2-5 and V is TRBV19, with D tentatively TRBD2 (6 bases). V was shortened by 11 bases and J by 0 bases, with 22 bases between the two germline ends. This CDR3 is 16 amino acids long. CDR1 and CDR2 from the germline V gene are LNHDA and SQIVND (reference sequence). This chain's CDR3 is CAGELAGGANQETQYF. CDR3 nucleotide sequence: TGTGCCGGTGAACTCGCTGGCGGGGCAAACCAAGAGACCCAGTACTTC.

The chain joins TRBV10-3 to TRBJ1-2; 8 nucleotides match TRBD1. Trimming removed 3 bases from V and 5 bases from J; junction bases left unmatched: 2. Germline V CDR1 and CDR2: ENHRY, SYGVKD. This CDR3 spans 13 amino acids. The CDR3 loop reads CAISDRGRYGYTF. The CDR3, as DNA: TGTGCCATCAGTGACAGGGGGCGATATGGCTACACCTTC.

J is TRBJ1-5 and V is TRBV7-2; 12 nucleotides match TRBD1. Germline V gene lookup returns CDR1 SGHTA and CDR2 FQGNSA. With V trimmed by 0 bases and J by 2 bases, 5 bases remained unmatched. The CDR3 loop spans 18 amino acids. The CDR3 reads CASSLALGTGGRNQPQHF. The CDR3 bases are TGTGCCAGCAGCTTAGCGCTAGGGACAGGGGGCCGCAATCAGCCCCAGCATTTT.

This chain connects TRBV4-2 to TRBJ1-1; the D is unclear. Trimming removed 4 bases from V and 1 base from J, with 13 bases in between. From germline, CDR1 is LGHNA and CDR2 YNFKEQ. The CDR3 has 15 residues. The CDR3 sequence: CASSLMERQNTEAFF. In nucleotides, the CDR3 is TGTGCCAGCAGCCTGATGGAAAGGCAGAACACTGAAGCTTTCTTT.

J is TRBJ1-1 and V is TRBV14; D is undetermined. Germline CDR1 reads SGHDN; CDR2 reads FVKESK. V was clipped by 4 bases and J by 1 base, with 7 bases between them. The CDR3 covers 13 residues. The CDR3, as DNA: TGTGCCAGCAGCCGGGTGAGGAACACTGAAGCTTTCTTT. It specifies CASSRVRNTEAFF.

The V and J genes are TRBV6-5 and TRBJ2-6; tentatively, D is TRBD1 (6 bases). Per germline, CDR1 MNHEY and CDR2 SVGAGI. Trimming stripped 8 bases from V and 1 base from J, with 12 bases between. This CDR3 contains 15 residues. The CDR3 loop reads CASGIGGSGANVLTF. CDR3 DNA: TGTGCCAGCGGGATAGGGGGATCTGGGGCCAACGTCCTGACTTTC.

This chain uses TRBV11-2 with TRBJ2-3; D not resolved. The CDR3 is made up of 15 amino acids. Between the trimmed V and J ends, which lost 0 bases and 6 bases, there was a span of 13 bases. Germline V gene sequence: CDR1 SGHAT, CDR2 FQNNGV. In DNA, the CDR3 is TGTGCCAGCAGCTTAGATCCCTCAGGCCGGGATACGCAGTATTTT. Encoded protein: CASSLDPSGRDTQYF.